This TCR beta chain is from a study of blood T cell repertoires in COVID-19. Study information: Sites across the United States, Italy and Spain contributed samples from acute and convalescent COVID-19. Sample material is recorded as cDNA or gDNA derived from T cells, B-cell-depleted T cells, or PBMCs.

The authors' processing: The authors estimated nucleated cell counts from reference gene primer amplification. TCRdb's copy holds only in-frame clones and misses some; the assay was immunoSEQ multiplex PCR. That table gives V, J and clone size, and the DNA gave D and trimming. Among 80,000 to 100,000 clones listed, about 86% were seen once. The CDR3 covers 14 residues. Between the trimmed V and J ends, which lost 0 bases and 4 bases, there was a span of 9 bases. The germline gives CDR1 MGHRA, CDR2 YSYEKL. V gene TRBV4-1 combines with J gene TRBJ1-1; D possibly corresponds to TRBD1 (6 bases). The clonotype was recovered from an elderly woman in a cohort sampled during active or convalescent COVID-19. What was sequenced was peripheral blood. Here the CDR3 reads CASSQEGARTEAFF. Written as DNA, the CDR3 is TGCGCCAGCAGCCAAGAGGGGGCGCGCACTGAAGCTTTCTTT.